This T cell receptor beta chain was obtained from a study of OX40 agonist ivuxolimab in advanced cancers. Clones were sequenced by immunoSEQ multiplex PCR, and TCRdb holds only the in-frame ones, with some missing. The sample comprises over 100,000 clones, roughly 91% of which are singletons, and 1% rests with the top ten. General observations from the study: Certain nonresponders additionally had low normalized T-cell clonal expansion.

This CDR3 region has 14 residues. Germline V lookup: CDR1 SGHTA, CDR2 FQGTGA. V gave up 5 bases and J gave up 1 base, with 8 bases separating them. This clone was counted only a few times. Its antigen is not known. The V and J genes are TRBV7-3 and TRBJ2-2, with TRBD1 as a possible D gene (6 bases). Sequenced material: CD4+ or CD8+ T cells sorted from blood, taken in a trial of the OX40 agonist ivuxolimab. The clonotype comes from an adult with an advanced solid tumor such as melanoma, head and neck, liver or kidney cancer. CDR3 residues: CASSLGQNTGELFF. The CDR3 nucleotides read TGTGCCAGCAGCCTGGGACAGAACACCGGGGAGCTGTTTTTT.